The 27 T cell receptor beta chains given below trace back to one sample, sequenced in a study of T cells in Graves' hyperthyroidism and ophthalmopathy. Researchers took RNA transcripts and amplified the TCR beta CDR3 regions from them. An initial round of RT-PCR targeting the TCR CDR3 relied on the HTBI primer set. One entry per CDR3 protein results from TCRdb running MiXCR on the multiplex PCR reads. The sample has approximately 690,000 distinct CDR3 sequences, 14% seen once. The sequencing sample was made of blood. The receptors were gathered from a woman between 50 and 59 years old with Graves' ophthalmopathy.

The table lists this clonotype with many counts. The chain links TRBV11-2 to TRBJ2-6, with D unclear. This CDR3 spans 14 amino acids. CDR1 is SGHAT and CDR2 is FQNNGV in the germline V gene. V gave up 4 bases and J gave up 3 bases, with 7 bases separating them. CDR3 in DNA: TGTGCCAGCAGCTCGGGCCGTGGGGCCAACGTCCTGACTTTC. Its translation: CASSSGRGANVLTF.

The J gene is TRBJ2-7, the V gene TRBV20-1; 14 bases map to TRBD2. V lost 1 base and J lost 4; bases outside the gene matches: 12. CDR3 size: 18 residues. CDR1 is DFQATT and CDR2 is SNEGSKA in the germline V gene (reference sequence). The CDR3 sequence: CSARVRTSGRSLIYEQYF. DNA of the CDR3: TGCAGTGCTAGAGTGCGGACTAGCGGGAGGTCCCTAATTTACGAGCAGTACTTC.

On this clonotype itself: A much larger clone lies one base from this, so it may be a read error. The chain combines TRBV20-1 with TRBJ2-5, with 9 positions matching TRBD2. The V segment lost 3 bases and the J segment 1 base; nucleotides outside the gene matches: 9. The CDR3 loop spans 16 amino acids. From germline, CDR1 is DFQATT and CDR2 SNEGSKA (reference sequence). This CDR3 is CSASLAGAKIQETQYF. The CDR3 nucleotides are TGCAGTGCTAGTTTAGCGGGAGCAAAAATCCAAGAGACCCAGTACTTC.

This clonotype has ten or more counts. The J gene is TRBJ1-5, the V gene TRBV7-2; D is possibly TRBD1 (5 bases). CDR3 length: 17 residues. CDR1 is SGHTA and CDR2 is FQGNSA in the germline V gene. V was shortened by 4 bases and J by 2 bases, with 18 bases between the two germline ends. CDR3 in DNA: TGTGCCAGCAGCTCACTGGGGGTCCTACAGGGCAATCAGCCCCAGCATTTT. Protein sequence: CASSSLGVLQGNQPQHF.

The CDR3: CSAPDYSSYNEQFF. CDR3 in DNA: TGCAGTGCCCCTGACTACAGCTCCTACAATGAGCAGTTCTTC. V and J are TRBV20-1 and TRBJ2-1, with D perhaps matching TRBD2 (5 bases). CDR3 length equals 14 residues. Trimming shortened V by 6 bases and J by 0 bases, and 12 bases separated the two germline ends. Germline-derived CDR1 and CDR2 are DFQATT and SNEGSKA (reference sequence).

The rearrangement links TRBV5-4 to TRBJ1-2, with TRBD1 as a possible D gene (6 bases). The CDR3 consists of 15 residues. V was shortened by 4 bases and J by 3 bases, with 16 bases between the two germline ends. The germline CDR1 and CDR2 sequences are SGHNT and YYREEE (reference sequence). CDR3 coding DNA: TGTGCCAGCAGCAGAGACCTACAGGGTGACTATGGCTACACCTTC. It encodes CASSRDLQGDYGYTF. Complete variable domain (other parts from reference TRBV5-4 and TRBJ1-2): ETGVTQSPTHLIKTRGQQVTLRCSSQSGHNTVSWYQQALGQGPQFIFQYYREEENGRGNFPPRFSGLQFPNYSSELNVNALELDDSALYLCASSRDLQGDYGYTFGSGTRLTVV.

The chain's CDR3 is CASSQAGYGEQYF. The CDR3 nucleotides read TGTGCCAGCTCACAAGCGGGATACGGCGAGCAGTACTTC. This chain joins TRBV28 and TRBJ2-7; 7 bases fit TRBD2. Losses at the gene ends were 8 bases for V and 6 bases for J; bases not matched to a gene: 10. From germline, CDR1 is MDHEN and CDR2 SYDVKM. The CDR3 consists of 13 residues.

This clonotype was recorded at least ten times. The chain joins TRBV7-2 to TRBJ1-5; 11 bases match TRBD1. This CDR3 region has 14 residues. The germline V gene has CDR1 SGHTA and CDR2 FQGNSA. The V segment lost 5 bases and the J segment 9 bases; nucleotides outside the gene matches: 6. The CDR3 spells CASSVGQGATPQHF. The CDR3 nucleotides read TGTGCCAGCAGCGTAGGACAGGGGGCGACGCCCCAGCATTTT.

There are a few counts of this clonotype. The junction departs from germline at one end; a sequencing error may be responsible. The genes are TRBV9 and TRBJ2-1; D gene ambiguous. The germline gives CDR1 SGDLS, CDR2 YYNGEE. This CDR3 spans 13 amino acids. CDR3 sequence: CVSSVVSSNEQFF. The CDR3 nucleotides read TGTGTCAGCAGCGTTGTATCGTCCAATGAGCAGTTCTTC.

This chain links TRBV24-1 with TRBJ2-7, with D perhaps TRBD1 (5 bases). CDR3 length: 14 amino acids. Germline lookup yields CDR1 KGHDR and CDR2 SFDVKD. V lost 1 base and J lost 5, with 11 bases in between. The CDR3 coding sequence is TGTGCCACCAGTGATTTTAACAGGTCGGACGAGCAGTACTTC. It translates to CATSDFNRSDEQYF.

This clonotype was seen repeatedly, ten times or more. The J gene is TRBJ2-1, the V gene TRBV29-1, with D hard to call. The CDR3 contains 15 residues. The germline CDR1 and CDR2 sequences are SQVTM and ANQGSEA. The germline V and J ends were trimmed by 4 bases and 1 base, with 14 bases remaining between them. The CDR3 DNA is TGCAGCGTTGGGCTCCCGGAGCGATCCTACAATGAGCAGTTCTTC. Its translation: CSVGLPERSYNEQFF.

The chain carries TRBV4-3 and TRBJ2-2; a possible D gene is TRBD1 (5 bases). Trimming shortened V by 0 bases and J by 10 bases, and 18 bases separated the two germline ends. There are 16 residues in the CDR3. Per the germline V gene, CDR1 is LGHNA and CDR2 is YSLEER. The CDR3 loop is CASSQDARQKRVELFF. The CDR3 DNA reads as TGCGCCAGCAGCCAAGATGCGAGACAGAAGCGCGTGGAGCTGTTTTTT.

This clonotype was seen more than once but under ten times. CDR3 bases: TGTGCCAGCAGTGAACCGGGACAGCCAGAGGGAGAGACCCAGTACTTC. It encodes CASSEPGQPEGETQYF. The chain combines TRBV6-2 or TRBV6-3 with TRBJ2-5, with 7 bases that match TRBD1. Germline assignment: CDR1 MNHEY and CDR2 SVGEGT. The V segment lost 5 bases and the J segment 4 bases; nucleotides outside the gene matches: 13. The CDR3 consists of 16 residues.

In this sample, this clonotype turned up a few times. The rearrangement joins TRBV5-1 to TRBJ1-1; 10 nucleotides line up with TRBD1. Losses at the gene ends were 2 bases for V and 4 bases for J; bases not matched to a gene: 2. The CDR3 consists of 14 residues. The germline CDR1 and CDR2 sequences are SGHRS and YFSETQ. The CDR3 sequence is CASSFDRGLTEAFF. CDR3 DNA: TGCGCCAGCAGCTTTGACAGGGGGCTCACTGAAGCTTTCTTT.

Only a few counts were recorded for this clonotype. The chain employs TRBV29-1 and TRBJ1-3; the D gene is possibly TRBD1 (6 bases). V was pared by 6 bases and J by 2 bases, with 11 bases between. Looked up from germline, CDR1 is SQVTM and CDR2 is ANQGSEA. The CDR3 loop spans 13 amino acids. The CDR3 region is CSVNWGPGNTIYF. CDR3 nucleotide sequence: TGCAGCGTCAATTGGGGGCCTGGAAACACCATATATTTT.

In its sample, this clonotype was seen a few times. The chain uses TRBV4-2 and TRBJ2-7; D is possibly TRBD1 or TRBD2 (5 bases each). V gave up 4 bases and J gave up 2 bases, with 24 bases separating them. This CDR3 is built from 18 residues. CDR1 and CDR2 (germline): LGHNA, YNFKEQ. The DNA for the CDR3 is TGTGCCAGCAGCCCCATTAGACCCCTTAACGGGACCACCTACGAGCAGTACTTC. Translated: CASSPIRPLNGTTYEQYF.

In its sample, this clonotype was seen many times. The chain employs TRBV7-2 and TRBJ1-2; D is possibly TRBD1 (5 bases). The CDR3 runs to 14 residues. Germline V lookup: CDR1 SGHTA, CDR2 FQGNSA. Trimming left V 4 bases short and J 4 bases short, with 13 bases between. The CDR3, as DNA: TGTGCCAGCAGCTCCTCCCGGGGCGTCTATGGCTACACCTTC. It codes for CASSSSRGVYGYTF.

This clonotype was counted at least ten times. The V gene is TRBV24-1, the J gene TRBJ2-2; the match to TRBD1 covers 7 bases. The V and J ends lost 2 bases and 3 bases, in that order; junction bases with no gene match: 5. The germline gives CDR1 KGHDR, CDR2 SFDVKD. This CDR3 is 16 amino acids long. CDR3 bases: TGTGCCACCAGTGATTCTGGACAGGCGTACACCGGGGAGCTGTTTTTT. Translation: CATSDSGQAYTGELFF.

This clonotype was seen only once. This may come from a read error, since a much larger clone is one base off. The chain employs TRBV28 and TRBJ2-7; D remains ambiguous. CDR1 and CDR2 from the germline V gene are MDHEN and SYDVKM. This CDR3 comprises 13 residues. Trimming took off 6 bases at V and 3 bases at J, with 12 bases between the two ends. CDR3 sequence reads: CASRPTPSYEQYF. The DNA for the CDR3 is TGTGCCAGCAGACCTACCCCAAGCTACGAGCAGTACTTC.

This clonotype was seen ten or more times. The V gene is TRBV18, the J gene TRBJ2-7; 7 bases are shared with TRBD1. The CDR3 is 13 residues long. Germline V lookup: CDR1 KGHSH, CDR2 LQKENI. V shed 4 bases and J 0 bases; nucleotides not matched to a gene: 0. The CDR3 DNA sequence: TGTGCCAGCTCACGGACAGGCTCCTACGAGCAGTACTTC. Translation: CASSRTGSYEQYF.

This clonotype was counted between two and nine times. V usage is TRBV6-1 and J usage is TRBJ2-3; D is undetermined. Germline-derived CDR1 and CDR2 are MNHNS and SASEGT. With 1 base removed from V and 7 bases from J, the gap between germline ends came to 9 bases. The CDR3 contains 13 residues. CDR3 in amino acids: CASSEGVGNTQYF. The CDR3 region has the DNA TGTGCCAGCAGTGAAGGGGTAGGGAATACGCAGTATTTT.

This clonotype was seen repeatedly, ten times or more. The genes are TRBV5-1 and TRBJ1-5, with D possibly being TRBD1 (5 bases). Trimming shortened V by 4 bases and J by 2 bases, and 13 bases separated the two germline ends. Germline V gene data show CDR1 as SGHRS and CDR2 as YFSETQ. The CDR3 is 15 residues long. CDR3 residues: CASSPLGGGNQPQHF. CDR3 DNA: TGCGCCAGCAGCCCCCTCGGGGGAGGCAATCAGCCCCAGCATTTT.

The rearrangement joins TRBV14 to TRBJ1-2; 10 bases match TRBD1. The V segment lost 4 bases and the J segment 6 bases; nucleotides outside the gene matches: 2. The germline V gene encodes CDR1 SGHDN and CDR2 FVKESK. The CDR3 has 13 residues. In DNA form, the CDR3 reads TGTGCCAGCAGCCGGACAGGGGGGCATGGCTACACCTTC. Protein sequence: CASSRTGGHGYTF.

Comment on this clonotype: A much bigger clone sits one base away, suggesting this may be a read error. V and J are TRBV28 and TRBJ1-1; tentatively, D is TRBD1 (5 bases). The CDR3 consists of 15 residues. V was pared by 5 bases and J by 4 bases, with 17 bases between. The germline V gene has CDR1 MDHEN and CDR2 SYDVKM. CDR3 coding DNA: TGTGCCAGCAGTCCCCCGGGGCGCTTAGGCACTGAAGCTTTCTTT. Translated: CASSPPGRLGTEAFF. Combining the CDR3 with reference TRBV28 and TRBJ1-1 gives the whole variable domain DVKVTQSSRYLVKRTGEKVFLECVQDMDHENMFWYRQDPGLGLRLIYFSYDVKMKEKGDIPEGYSVSREKKERFSLILESASTNQTSMYLCASSPPGRLGTEAFFGQGTRLTVV.

This clonotype has a count of ten or more. The V and J genes are TRBV28 and TRBJ2-1; 12 bases line up with TRBD2. This CDR3 comprises 19 residues. CDR1 and CDR2 from the germline V gene are MDHEN and SYDVKM. After removal of 3 bases from V and 5 bases from J, the junction contained 14 bases not matched to a gene. The chain's CDR3 is CASSFPGLAGRQRDNEQFF. The DNA for the CDR3 is TGTGCCAGCAGTTTCCCGGGACTAGCGGGCCGACAACGTGACAATGAGCAGTTCTTC.

The rearrangement joins TRBV7-9 to TRBJ1-2; TRBD1 aligns across 7 bases. Germline CDR1 is SEHNR and CDR2 is FQNEAQ (reference sequence). The CDR3 is 17 residues long. With 4 bases clipped from V and 4 bases from J, the junction kept 15 bases outside the gene matches. As DNA, the CDR3 is TGTGCCAGCAGCTCCCAACCTTTAATTCGACAGGGCTATGGCTACACCTTC. Protein product: CASSSQPLIRQGYGYTF. The full variable domain, completed using reference TRBV7-9 and TRBJ1-2, is DTGVSQNPRHKITKRGQNVTFRCDPISEHNRLYWYRQTLGQGPEFLTYFQNEAQLEKSRLLSDRFSAERPKGSFSTLEIQRTEQGDSAMYLCASSSQPLIRQGYGYTFGSGTRLTVV.

This clonotype was counted many times. This chain links TRBV2 with TRBJ2-1; D is perhaps TRBD2 (5 bases). CDR1 is SNHLY and CDR2 is FYNNEI in the germline V gene. V was trimmed by 4 bases and J by 5 bases, leaving 12 bases between them. The CDR3 runs 14 residues. The CDR3 protein is CASSAAGYHNEQFF. Written as DNA, the CDR3 is TGTGCCAGCAGTGCCGCGGGTTACCACAATGAGCAGTTCTTC.